This T cell receptor beta chain was recorded in a study of blood T cell repertoires in COVID-19. Study details: Sites across the United States, Italy and Spain contributed samples from acute and convalescent COVID-19. PBMCs, B-cell-depleted T cells, or T cells provided the cDNA or gDNA that made up the material.

Original analysis: Cell counts per sample came from amplifying reference gene primers. This table comes from immunoSEQ multiplex PCR, and its TCRdb copy is limited to in-frame clones, with some not included. V, J and clone size derive from that table, while D and trimming were established from the DNA sequence. The data hold just over 65,000 clones, with over 85% observed a single time. The CDR3 consists of 15 residues. Germline values: CDR1 SGHAT, CDR2 FQNNGV. V was clipped by 5 bases and J by 8 bases; unmatched bases: 10. The rearrangement uses TRBV11-2 and TRBJ2-1, with 9 bases lining up with TRBD1. This clonotype was obtained from a man between 60 and 70 years old with acute or convalescent COVID-19. The specimen sequenced was peripheral blood. CDR3 sequence (DNA): TGTGCCAGCAGCCCCGGACAGGGGAGTTCGGATGAGCAGTTCTTC. This encodes CASSPGQGSSDEQFF.